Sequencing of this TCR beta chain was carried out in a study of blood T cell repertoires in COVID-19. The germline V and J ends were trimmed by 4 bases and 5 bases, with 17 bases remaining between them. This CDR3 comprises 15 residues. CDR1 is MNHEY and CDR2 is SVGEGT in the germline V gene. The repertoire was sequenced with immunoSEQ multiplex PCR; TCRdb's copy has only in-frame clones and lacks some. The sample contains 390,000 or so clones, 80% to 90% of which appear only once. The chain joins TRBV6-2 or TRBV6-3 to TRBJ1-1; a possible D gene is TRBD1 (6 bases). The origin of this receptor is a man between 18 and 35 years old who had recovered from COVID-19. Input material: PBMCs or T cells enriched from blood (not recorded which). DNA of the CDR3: TGTGCCAGCAGTTGGGGCCCCAGGGGTCGGACTGAAGCTTTCTTT. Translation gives CASSWGPRGRTEAFF.